Following are 25 T cell receptor beta chains from one sample sequenced in a study of blood T cell repertoires in COVID-19. Measured with immunoSEQ multiplex PCR; TCRdb has only the in-frame clones, and not every one. The table includes 60,000 to 70,000 clones, approximately 84% detected once. The source material was peripheral blood. The receptors here all came from a man in his fifties with active COVID-19.

The chain combines TRBV6-1 with TRBJ2-1, with a tentative D call TRBD1 (6 bases). V lost 2 bases and J lost 2, with 10 bases in between. The CDR3 totals 15 residues. Germline loops: CDR1 MNHNS, CDR2 SASEGT. The CDR3 coding sequence is TGTGCCAGCAGTGAATTTAACAGGGCCTACAATGAGCAGTTCTTC. It yields the protein CASSEFNRAYNEQFF.

The chain employs TRBV15 and TRBJ1-5; the D gene is possibly TRBD1 (6 bases). This CDR3 region has 15 residues. CDR1 is LNHNV, CDR2 YYDKDF, per germline (reference sequence). Deletions cut 2 bases from V and 6 bases from J, with 14 bases between. CDR3 in amino acids: CATSRSGEGGQPQHF. Written as DNA, the CDR3 is TGTGCCACCAGCAGATCGGGGGAGGGGGGTCAGCCCCAGCATTTT.

This sequence joins TRBV11-2 and TRBJ2-1; TRBD2 matches 12 bases. Germline loops: CDR1 SGHAT, CDR2 FQNNGV. Trimming cost V 2 bases and J 7 bases; bases outside gene matches: 3. The CDR3 is made up of 15 amino acids. The CDR3 spells CASSLLAGGQNEQFF. The CDR3 DNA reads as TGTGCCAGCAGCTTACTAGCGGGGGGGCAGAATGAGCAGTTCTTC.

CDR3 in amino acids: CASSYSLNQPQHF. The CDR3 coding sequence is TGTGCCAGCAGTTACTCACTCAATCAGCCCCAGCATTTT. This chain uses TRBV6-5 with TRBJ1-5, with D hard to call. V was trimmed by 0 bases and J by 3 bases, leaving 3 bases between them. The germline CDR1 and CDR2 sequences are MNHEY and SVGAGI. The CDR3 consists of 13 residues.

The genes are TRBV7-9 and TRBJ2-7; 11 nucleotides line up with TRBD1. This CDR3 has 15 residues. After removal of 6 bases from V and 6 bases from J, the junction contained 10 bases not matched to a gene. Germline V gene sequence: CDR1 SEHNR, CDR2 FQNEAQ (reference sequence). The DNA for the CDR3 is TGTGCCAGCAGGAACTCCGGGACAGGGGGTTTCGAGCAGTACTTC. This sequence encodes CASRNSGTGGFEQYF. The full variable domain, in which reference TRBV7-9 and TRBJ2-7 provide the parts outside the CDR3, is DTGVSQNPRHKITKRGQNVTFRCDPISEHNRLYWYRQTLGQGPEFLTYFQNEAQLEKSRLLSDRFSAERPKGSFSTLEIQRTEQGDSAMYLCASRNSGTGGFEQYFGPGTRLTVT.

This chain's CDR3 is CASSRRTSGDTGELFF. Here the CDR3 DNA reads TGTGCCAGCAGCCGTAGGACTAGCGGGGACACCGGGGAGCTGTTTTTT. This chain connects TRBV3-1 (or the pseudogene TRBV3-2) to TRBJ2-2; 12 nucleotides agree with TRBD2. The length of the CDR3 is 16 residues. Germline V CDR1 and CDR2: LGHDT, YNNKEL (reference sequence). V trimming: 4 bases; J trimming: 3 bases; junction bases outside the gene matches: 3.

The V and J genes are TRBV4-3 and TRBJ1-2; TRBD1 might be the D (5 bases). V was clipped by 0 bases and J by 2 bases, with 10 bases between them. This CDR3 is 15 amino acids long. Germline CDR1 and CDR2: LGHNA and YSLEER. The CDR3 spells CASSQDGGRNYGYTF. The CDR3 DNA is TGCGCCAGCAGCCAAGATGGGGGGAGGAACTATGGCTACACCTTC.

The chain combines TRBV4-3 with TRBJ1-5, with TRBD1 matching over 10 bases. CDR1 LGHNA and CDR2 YSLEER come from the germline V gene. V gave up 3 bases and J gave up 5 bases; unmatched junction bases: 10. The CDR3 extends over 17 amino acids. The CDR3 spells CASSHNRDRGSDQPQHF. The CDR3 DNA is TGCGCCAGCAGCCATAACCGGGACAGGGGATCCGATCAGCCCCAGCATTTT.

This clone turned up a few times. The rearrangement uses TRBV27 and TRBJ2-7, with 9 bases matching TRBD1. The germline CDR1 and CDR2 sequences are MNHEY and SMNVEV (reference sequence). The CDR3 runs to 13 residues. The junction had 5 bases not matched to a gene; V was cut back by 6 bases and J by 5 bases. For the CDR3, the DNA is TGTGCCAGCAGACTCACAGGGGGCCACGAGCAGTACTTC. This encodes CASRLTGGHEQYF.

This sequence joins TRBV7-9 and TRBJ1-2; D is undetermined. Germline CDR1 is SEHNR and CDR2 is FQNEAQ (reference sequence). The V gene lost 0 bases and the J gene lost 0 bases, with 8 bases spanning the gap. CDR3 length equals 15 residues. The CDR3 sequence: CASSLADITNYGYTF. In DNA, the CDR3 is TGTGCCAGCAGCTTAGCCGACATTACTAACTATGGCTACACCTTC.

This sequence joins TRBV12-5 and TRBJ1-1; D is unclear. V was trimmed by 2 bases and J by 1 base, leaving 14 bases between them. This CDR3 has 16 amino acids. The germline gives CDR1 LGHNT, CDR2 FRNRAP. CDR3 protein: CASGLSGFPRNTEAFF. Written as DNA, the CDR3 is TGTGCTAGTGGTTTGAGCGGCTTTCCCCGGAACACTGAAGCTTTCTTT.

This clone was observed a handful of times. The chain couples TRBV19 to TRBJ1-1; the match to TRBD1 covers 7 bases. Germline V gives CDR1 LNHDA, CDR2 SQIVND (reference sequence). The CDR3 sequence is 12 residues long. Trimming removed 11 bases from V and 5 bases from J; junction bases left unmatched: 8. CDR3 DNA: TGTGCCGCCAAACAGGGGAATACTGAAGCTTTCTTT. It is translated as CAAKQGNTEAFF. The complete variable domain, with remaining parts taken from reference TRBV19 and TRBJ1-1, reads DGGITQSPKYLFRKEGQNVTLSCEQNLNHDAMYWYRQDPGQGLRLIYYSQIVNDFQKGDIAEGYSVSREKKESFPLTVTSAQKNPTAFYLCAAKQGNTEAFFGQGTRLTVV.

The chain has TRBV7-8 and TRBJ2-2; TRBD1 matches at 7 bases. Trimming at V came to 5 bases and at J to 6 bases, leaving 12 bases not matched to a gene. CDR3 length equals 16 residues. Germline loops: CDR1 SGHVS, CDR2 FQNEAQ. CDR3 sequence (DNA): TGTGCCAGCAGCGTTCGAGACAGGGCGTTGCCCGGGGAGCTGTTTTTT. Translation: CASSVRDRALPGELFF. Combining the CDR3 with reference TRBV7-8 and TRBJ2-2 gives the whole variable domain GAGVSQSPRYKVAKRGQDVALRCDPISGHVSLFWYQQALGQGPEFLTYFQNEAQLDKSGLPSDRFFAERPEGSVSTLKIQRTQQEDSAVYLCASSVRDRALPGELFFGEGSRLTVL.

This chain joins TRBV7-9 and TRBJ1-1; tentatively, D is TRBD1 (5 bases). V dropped 2 bases and J dropped 0 bases, with 16 bases sitting between them. Germline-derived CDR1 and CDR2 are SEHNR and FQNEAQ (reference sequence). The CDR3 runs to 17 residues. The CDR3, as DNA: TGTGCCAGCAGCTTACGTGGACTGGGGGGGATGAACACTGAAGCTTTCTTT. Encoded protein: CASSLRGLGGMNTEAFF.

The chain has TRBV4-3 and TRBJ1-4; TRBD1 aligns across 8 bases. V lost 3 bases, J lost 8 bases, and 11 bases stayed unmatched. The CDR3 covers 16 residues. CDR1 is LGHNA and CDR2 is YSLEER in the germline V gene. The CDR3 DNA sequence: TGCGCCAGCAGCCAGGCGAGGACAGGGTTCGAGGAAAAACTGTTTTTT. Encoded protein: CASSQARTGFEEKLFF.

V is TRBV12-3 or TRBV12-4 and J is TRBJ1-1, with no clear D. V was pared by 6 bases and J by 6 bases, with 11 bases between. CDR3 length: 12 amino acids. This chain's CDR3 is CASRRGSPEAFF. DNA for the CDR3: TGTGCCAGCAGGAGAGGGTCCCCTGAAGCTTTCTTT.

The chain combines TRBV6-5 with TRBJ2-2; 8 nucleotides agree with TRBD2. The CDR3 is made up of 14 amino acids. The V gene end was trimmed by 5 bases and the J gene end by 5 bases; junction bases not matched to a gene: 4. The germline gives CDR1 MNHEY, CDR2 SVGAGI. CDR3 bases: TGTGCCAGCAGTCGCCGGGGGGGGACCGGGGAGCTGTTTTTT. Its protein product is CASSRRGGTGELFF.

This clone was counted only a few times. This chain connects TRBV7-9 to TRBJ2-2; D might be TRBD1 (6 bases). CDR1 is SEHNR, CDR2 FQNEAQ, per germline (reference sequence). The germline V and J ends were trimmed by 4 bases and 4 bases, with 13 bases remaining between them. This CDR3 has 15 residues. CDR3 region: CASSSEGQSTGELFF. The CDR3 DNA sequence: TGTGCCAGCAGCTCCGAAGGACAGTCCACCGGGGAGCTGTTTTTT.

The J gene is TRBJ1-6, the V gene TRBV3-1 (or the pseudogene TRBV3-2); D gene uncertain. Germline CDR1 LGHDT, CDR2 YNNKEL (reference sequence). The CDR3 length is 13 residues. Trimming shortened V by 0 bases and J by 11 bases, and 8 bases separated the two germline ends. The chain's CDR3 is CASSQDSLTPLHF. CDR3 sequence (DNA): TGTGCCAGCAGCCAAGATTCCCTAACACCCCTCCACTTT.

This chain joins TRBV2 and TRBJ2-6, with 9 bases lining up with TRBD1. The germline gives CDR1 SNHLY, CDR2 FYNNEI. The CDR3 has 14 residues. V was clipped by 10 bases and J by 4 bases; unmatched bases: 5. CDR3 DNA sequence: TGTGCCAAACAGGGGGCGCTCGGGGCCAACGTCCTGACTTTC. Amino acids: CAKQGALGANVLTF.

The CDR3 nucleotides read TGTGCCACCAGCAGAGGAGGGACAGGGGGGGAGACCCAGTACTTC. It specifies CATSRGGTGGETQYF. V gene TRBV15 combines with J gene TRBJ2-5; 11 nucleotides line up with TRBD1. There are 15 residues in the CDR3. The junction had 3 bases not matched to a gene; V was cut back by 1 base and J by 5 bases. Per the germline V gene, CDR1 is LNHNV and CDR2 is YYDKDF (reference sequence).

The rearrangement links TRBV6-5 to TRBJ2-7; 10 nucleotides align to TRBD1. This CDR3 has 16 residues. Germline V gene sequence: CDR1 MNHEY, CDR2 SVGAGI. J was trimmed by 4 bases and V by 0 bases; bases with no gene match: 6. CDR3 protein: CASSYSAGQGIYEQYF. DNA for the CDR3: TGTGCCAGCAGTTACTCGGCGGGACAGGGGATTTACGAGCAGTACTTC.

The chain joins TRBV7-9 to TRBJ2-5; TRBD2 is a possible D gene (7 bases). V was trimmed by 5 bases and J by 5 bases, leaving 18 bases between them. The CDR3 extends over 15 amino acids. Germline V gene data show CDR1 as SEHNR and CDR2 as FQNEAQ (reference sequence). The CDR3: CASSLGGALVETQYF. CDR3 nucleotides: TGTGCCAGCAGCCTGGGGGGGGCTTTGGTCGAGACCCAGTACTTC.

The V and J genes are TRBV5-8 and TRBJ1-5, with D possibly matching TRBD1 (6 bases). Germline CDR1 and CDR2: SGHTS and YDEGEE. The ends were cut back, 4 bases at V and 11 bases at J, with 16 bases in the middle. The CDR3 totals 13 residues. Here the CDR3 reads CASSRGLRQAQHF. The CDR3 DNA reads as TGTGCCAGCAGCCGGGGACTAAGACAGGCCCAGCATTTT. The full variable domain, its missing parts supplied by reference TRBV5-8 and TRBJ1-5, is EAGVTQSPTHLIKTRGQQATLRCSPISGHTSVYWYQQALGLGLQFLLWYDEGEERNRGNFPPRFSGRQFPNYSSELNVNALELEDSALYLCASSRGLRQAQHFGDGTRLSIL.

The CDR3 loop is CASSGGQTYEQYF. Here the CDR3 DNA reads TGTGCCAGCAGTGGGGGACAGACCTACGAGCAGTACTTC. The rearrangement joins TRBV6-2 or TRBV6-3 to TRBJ2-7; TRBD1 matches 7 bases. Looked up from germline, CDR1 is MNHEY and CDR2 is SVGEGT. The CDR3 spans 13 residues. V shed 5 bases, J shed 2 bases, and the junction held 3 bases outside the gene matches.